In this sample, the clone carrying this T cell receptor beta chain turned up many times. The antigen is undetermined. The entry originates in a study of T cells after yellow fever vaccination. The CDR3 extends over 15 amino acids. Trimming took 1 base from V and 3 from J; bases not matched to a gene: 5. Germline V gene sequence: CDR1 SGHRS, CDR2 YFSETQ. General study results and limits: Among all clonotypes, a small share was observed in both CD4 and CD8 compartments.

UMIs and a universal primer site were added when TCR cDNA was made by 5'RACE template switching. Each CDR3 protein is one row after TCRdb ran MiXCR on the 5' RACE reads. The sample includes about 340,000 distinct CDR3 sequences, 3% to 4.5% of them seen just once. Sequencing used PBMCs, obtained 5 days after the yellow fever booster vaccination. The rearrangement uses TRBV5-1 and TRBJ1-2; TRBD1 aligns across 8 bases. The receptor comes from a man between 18 and 35 years old who received the YFV17D yellow fever vaccine. In DNA, the CDR3 is TGCGCCAGCAGCTTGATAGTGACAGGGGACTATGGCTACACCTTC. Translated: CASSLIVTGDYGYTF.